The 32 T cell receptor beta chains below all came from one sample that was sequenced in a study of blood T cells in healthy people across ages. It was with a sample-barcoded 5' primer and a J-beta primer mix that a second PCR of roughly 7 to 12 cycles was run. One entry per CDR3 protein, called by TCRdb with MiXCR from the 5' RACE reads. The sample lists approximately 800,000 distinct CDR3 sequences, about 62% occurring once. Source material: blood. These receptors were taken from a man aged 25-45 years in good health.

This clonotype was picked up one time. This chain joins TRBV7-9 and TRBJ2-6; D is unresolved. CDR1 SEHNR and CDR2 FQNEAQ come from the germline V gene (reference sequence). V shed 4 bases and J shed 0 bases, with 13 bases lying between them. This CDR3 contains 17 residues. As DNA, the CDR3 is TGTGCCAGCAGCTCGAATGCCCAGGTCTCTGGGGCCAACGTCCTGACTTTC. This encodes CASSSNAQVSGANVLTF.

The rearrangement links TRBV12-3 or TRBV12-4 to TRBJ1-2, with D perhaps matching TRBD1 (6 bases). V lost 7 bases, J lost 2 bases, and 17 bases lay in between. The CDR3 has 15 residues. CDR3: CASTPGAHINYGYTF. The DNA of the CDR3 is TGTGCCAGCACTCCAGGGGCCCACATCAACTATGGCTACACCTTC.

The chain couples TRBV12-3 or TRBV12-4 to TRBJ2-4, with 9 bases identical to TRBD1. The J call may not be correct, given that the DNA end is closer to TRBJ2-7. The CDR3 contains 15 residues. The CDR3 bases are TGTGCCAGCAGTCCCCGGGACAGGGCCACCTACGAGCAGTACTTC. It codes for CASSPRDRATYEQYF.

The chain uses TRBV12-3 or TRBV12-4 and TRBJ1-2; D perhaps matches TRBD1 (5 bases). The CDR3 totals 14 residues. Deletions cut 7 bases from V and 8 bases from J, with 20 bases between. CDR3 DNA: TGTGCCAGCACCCAGGGACTGACTGGAGGAGGCTACACCTTC. This gives the protein CASTQGLTGGGYTF.

In its sample, this clonotype was seen a few times. The rearrangement uses TRBV12-3 or TRBV12-4 and TRBJ2-5, with D perhaps being TRBD1 or TRBD2 (6 bases each). Trimming pared 9 bases from V and 5 bases from J, leaving 16 bases between. This CDR3 has 13 residues. The CDR3 nucleotides are TGTGCCAGTCTGCTGGGGGGCTTGGAGACCCAGTACTTC. Translating gives CASLLGGLETQYF.

This clonotype was seen a handful of times. This chain connects TRBV4-3 to TRBJ2-1; 8 nucleotides match TRBD1. The length of the CDR3 is 12 residues. CDR1 and CDR2 (germline): LGHNA, YSLEER. V lost 10 bases, J lost 7 bases, and 6 bases stayed unmatched. CDR3 region: CATSQGANEQFF. CDR3 nucleotides: TGCGCCACGAGCCAGGGGGCAAATGAGCAGTTCTTC.

This clonotype was picked up a small number of times. The chain has TRBV9 and TRBJ2-5; D unclear. Trimming shortened V by 0 bases and J by 2 bases, and 5 bases separated the two germline ends. The CDR3 spans 13 residues. CDR1 is SGDLS, CDR2 YYNGEE, per germline. The CDR3 region has the DNA TGTGCCAGCAGCGTAGCGGGTCAAGAGACCCAGTACTTC. This codes for CASSVAGQETQYF.

The CDR3 DNA reads TGCAGTGCTAGAGACGCCGGGACTAGCGGGGGCCATGAGCAGTTCTTC. Residues: CSARDAGTSGGHEQFF. The chain recombines TRBV20-1 with TRBJ2-1, with 14 bases aligning to TRBD2. The trim removed 0 bases at V and 8 bases at J, leaving 6 bases unmatched. Germline CDR1 reads DFQATT; CDR2 reads SNEGSKA (reference sequence). The CDR3 sequence is 16 residues long.

This clonotype was picked up one time. The gene calls are TRBV18 and TRBJ2-1, with 9 bases matching TRBD2. Per germline, CDR1 KGHSH and CDR2 LQKENI. The CDR3 totals 16 residues. J lost 12 bases, V lost 3 bases, and 15 bases had no gene match. As DNA, the CDR3 is TGTGCCAGCTCACCCCGAACCGGGACTAGCCTGGGATGGCAGTTCTTC. Residues: CASSPRTGTSLGWQFF.

The J gene is TRBJ1-1, the V gene TRBV20-1, with 8 positions matching TRBD1. Germline CDR1 DFQATT, CDR2 SNEGSKA (reference sequence). The CDR3 runs to 14 residues. Losses at the gene ends were 4 bases for V and 11 bases for J; bases not matched to a gene: 15. As DNA, the CDR3 is TGCAGTGCTACCTCCGGACAGGGAGTTTGTGAGGCTTTCTTT. As protein: CSATSGQGVCEAFF.

The gene calls are TRBV15 and TRBJ2-1; 10 bases match TRBD2. Germline CDR1 and CDR2: LNHNV and YYDKDF (reference sequence). V was clipped by 1 base and J by 2 bases; unmatched bases: 8. CDR3 length: 18 residues. The CDR3 DNA is TGTGCCACCAGCAGAGGAGGGGTAGCGGGGGGTCCCTACAATGAGCAGTTCTTC. It is translated as CATSRGGVAGGPYNEQFF.

This chain joins TRBV5-1 and TRBJ2-5, with TRBD2 as a possible D gene (6 bases). The J call is doubtful: the DNA matches TRBJ2-7 better. The V gene's germline CDR1 is SGHRS and CDR2 YFSETQ. CDR3 length equals 13 residues. In DNA, the CDR3 is TGCGCCAGCAGCGTGGAGGGGCTGCACGAGCAGTACTTC. This gives the protein CASSVEGLHEQYF.

The table lists this clonotype with a few counts. The V gene is TRBV7-2, the J gene TRBJ2-3; 10 bases map to TRBD2. V shed 0 bases, J shed 3 bases, and the junction held 3 bases outside the gene matches. The CDR3 spans 16 residues. Germline CDR1 and CDR2: SGHTA and FQGNSA. This CDR3 is CASSLASGGSTDTQYF. CDR3 coding DNA: TGTGCCAGCAGCTTAGCTAGCGGGGGGTCTACAGATACGCAGTATTTT.

The rearrangement links TRBV6-5 to TRBJ2-1, with TRBD2 matching 11 bases. V dropped 2 bases and J dropped 8; count of bases not matched to a gene: 5. Germline V gives CDR1 MNHEY, CDR2 SVGAGI. CDR3 size: 15 residues. CDR3 DNA: TGTGCCAGCAGTTACGCTAGCGGGGGGTTGGATGAGCAGTTCTTC. This translates into CASSYASGGLDEQFF.

The chain uses TRBV3-1 and TRBJ2-1; a possible D gene is TRBD2 (5 bases). V was shortened by 1 base and J by 6 bases, with 10 bases between the two germline ends. Germline CDR1 is LGHDT and CDR2 is YNNKEL (reference sequence). CDR3 size: 14 residues. CDR3 sequence (DNA): TGTGCCAGCAGCCAAGTACCCGAGGGCAATGAGCAGTTCTTC. It specifies CASSQVPEGNEQFF.

This clonotype was counted a few times. The V gene is TRBV15, the J gene TRBJ1-2; a weak D match, TRBD1 (6 bases). Germline-derived CDR1 and CDR2 are LNHNV and YYDKDF (reference sequence). Trimming pared 5 bases from V and 7 bases from J, leaving 17 bases between. This CDR3 region has 14 residues. CDR3 DNA: TGTGCCACCAGCGGGGTTCCGGGGGCAGCTGGCTACACCTTC. Translated, it gives CATSGVPGAAGYTF.

The sample holds one count of this clonotype. The chain links TRBV7-2 to TRBJ2-2; D ambiguous. This CDR3 spans 14 amino acids. CDR1 SGHTA and CDR2 FQGNSA come from the germline V gene. V lost 5 bases, J lost 5 bases, and 12 bases lay in between. The CDR3 DNA is TGTGCCAGCAGCCCCACGGCCGGAACCGGGGAGCTGTTTTTT. This gives the protein CASSPTAGTGELFF.

The V call is TRBV3-1, the J call TRBJ2-5; D unclear. The CDR3 length is 15 residues. Germline CDR1 is LGHDT and CDR2 is YNNKEL (reference sequence). V was pared by 4 bases and J by 1 base, with 13 bases between. CDR3 sequence reads: CASSPILASQETQYF. The CDR3 DNA is TGTGCCAGCAGCCCCATTTTGGCTTCCCAAGAGACCCAGTACTTC.

This sequence joins TRBV10-3 and TRBJ2-4; TRBD2 might be the D (7 bases). The germline CDR1 and CDR2 sequences are ENHRY and SYGVKD. Between the trimmed V and J ends, which lost 0 bases and 3 bases, there was a span of 18 bases. The CDR3 has 18 residues. The CDR3 region has the DNA TGTGCCATCAGTGAGTCGGGCAGGGGTAGGGACTACAAAAACATTCAGTACTTC. Its translation: CAISESGRGRDYKNIQYF.

This rearrangement joins TRBV20-1 to TRBJ2-1; D unresolved. Trimming removed 3 bases at V and 4 bases at J, with 4 bases between. Germline V gives CDR1 DFQATT, CDR2 SNEGSKA (reference sequence). The CDR3 covers 11 residues. CDR3 protein: CSARYYNEQFF. The CDR3 nucleotides read TGCAGTGCTAGGTATTACAATGAGCAGTTCTTC.

V and J are TRBV20-1 and TRBJ2-5; 7 bases align to TRBD2. The germline gives CDR1 DFQATT, CDR2 SNEGSKA (reference sequence). V shed 6 bases, J shed 4 bases, and the junction held 17 bases outside the gene matches. This CDR3 has 16 amino acids. The DNA for the CDR3 is TGCAGTGCCCTAGAGTATGTCGGGGGGTCTGGAGAGACCCAGTACTTC. Translation gives CSALEYVGGSGETQYF.

The chain couples TRBV12-3 or TRBV12-4 to TRBJ2-3; no firm D call. The CDR3 consists of 13 residues. V dropped 5 bases and J dropped 4 bases, with 10 bases sitting between them. The CDR3 nucleotides are TGTGCCAGCAGTCCGATATTAGCAGATACGCAGTATTTT. Encoded protein: CASSPILADTQYF.

This clonotype was detected once. The genes are TRBV6-2 or TRBV6-3 and TRBJ1-4; D possibly corresponds to TRBD1 (5 bases). The germline gives CDR1 MNHEY, CDR2 SVGEGT. CDR3 length: 15 amino acids. Trimming pared 6 bases from V and 4 bases from J, leaving 15 bases between. CDR3 coding DNA: TGTGCCAGCAGACTTCACCGGGACGGTAATGAAAAACTGTTTTTT. Its translation: CASRLHRDGNEKLFF.

The chain joins TRBV3-1 to TRBJ1-6; D may be TRBD1 (6 bases). The germline V gene has CDR1 LGHDT and CDR2 YNNKEL (reference sequence). V gave up 4 bases and J gave up 7 bases, with 14 bases separating them. The CDR3 is 15 amino acids. The CDR3 sequence is CASSPGAGGNSPLHF. CDR3 coding DNA: TGTGCCAGCAGCCCAGGGGCCGGCGGAAATTCACCCCTCCACTTT.

V is TRBV3-1 and J is TRBJ2-5; 12 positions match TRBD2. Germline-derived CDR1 and CDR2 are LGHDT and YNNKEL (reference sequence). The CDR3 spans 18 residues. The junction had 9 bases not matched to a gene; V was cut back by 0 bases and J by 4 bases. The CDR3 spells CASSQEALAGGAGETQYF. Here the CDR3 DNA reads TGTGCCAGCAGCCAAGAGGCCCTAGCGGGGGGGGCAGGAGAGACCCAGTACTTC.

The chain combines TRBV9 with TRBJ2-1, with a weak D call TRBD1 (6 bases). CDR3 size: 15 residues. Trimming took 0 bases from V and 3 from J, leaving 10 bases between them. Germline CDR1 is SGDLS and CDR2 is YYNGEE. The CDR3 DNA follows: TGTGCCAGCAGCGTAGGTGGACAGAACTACAATGAGCAGTTCTTC. Amino acids: CASSVGGQNYNEQFF. The whole variable domain, filled in from reference TRBV9 and TRBJ2-1, reads DSGVTQTPKHLITATGQRVTLRCSPRSGDLSVYWYQQSLDQGLQFLIQYYNGEERAKGNILERFSAQQFPDLHSELNLSSLELGDSALYFCASSVGGQNYNEQFFGPGTRLTVL.

This chain links TRBV7-2 with TRBJ2-7; D might be TRBD2 (6 bases). TRBJ2-1 explains the end of the DNA better; the J call may be wrong. The CDR3 runs to 15 residues. Germline loops: CDR1 SGHTA, CDR2 FQGNSA. Here the CDR3 reads CASSLAGGRLGEQFF. The CDR3 nucleotides read TGTGCCAGCAGCTTAGCGGGGGGACGGCTAGGTGAGCAGTTCTTC.

The chain links TRBV10-3 to TRBJ2-5, with 13 nucleotides matching TRBD2. The germline gives CDR1 ENHRY, CDR2 SYGVKD. V lost 6 bases to trimming and J lost 2 bases; unmatched junction nucleotides: 6. The CDR3 loop spans 16 amino acids. Here the CDR3 reads CAISPGLAGEQETQYF. The CDR3 DNA reads as TGTGCCATCAGCCCTGGACTAGCGGGGGAACAAGAGACCCAGTACTTC.

The chain uses TRBV12-3 or TRBV12-4 and TRBJ2-3; D is perhaps TRBD1 or TRBD2 (7 bases each). V was trimmed by 8 bases and J by 5 bases, leaving 20 bases between them. There are 15 residues in the CDR3. The CDR3 DNA reads as TGTGCCAGCCGGCCCGGGCAGGGGGGGGGAGATACGCAGTATTTT. Protein sequence: CASRPGQGGGDTQYF.

This chain uses TRBV14 with TRBJ2-7, with D hard to call. With 4 bases removed from V and 2 bases from J, the gap between germline ends came to 12 bases. The germline CDR1 and CDR2 sequences are SGHDN and FVKESK. The CDR3 sequence is 14 residues long. This chain's CDR3 is CASSRRRTPYEQYF. The CDR3 bases are TGTGCCAGCAGCCGTAGGCGGACCCCCTACGAGCAGTACTTC.

V and J are TRBV20-1 and TRBJ2-5; 10 bases line up with TRBD2. CDR1 and CDR2 from the germline V gene are DFQATT and SNEGSKA (reference sequence). V dropped 3 bases and J dropped 5; count of bases not matched to a gene: 6. The CDR3 loop spans 14 amino acids. CDR3 residues: CSARRGLAVETQYF. CDR3 in DNA: TGCAGTGCTAGGAGAGGACTAGCGGTCGAGACCCAGTACTTC.

The V and J genes are TRBV7-6 and TRBJ2-7, with D uncertain. The J call may be mistaken, given a closer DNA end match to TRBJ2-5. The CDR3 is 12 residues long. The germline CDR1 and CDR2 sequences are SGHVS and FNYEAQ. CDR3 region: CASTSRFGTQYF. The CDR3 DNA sequence: TGTGCCAGCACCAGCCGTTTCGGGACCCAGTACTTC.